This T cell receptor (beta chain) was sequenced in a study of PD-L1 blockade in urothelial cancer. Study-level background: Patients' atezolizumab regimen, 1,200 mg intravenously every 3 weeks, began around 2014.

Time point denoted: pretreatment peripheral blood. The germline CDR1 and CDR2 sequences are SNHLY and FYNNEI. V lost 2 bases and J lost 1, with 5 bases in between. This CDR3 region has 13 residues. In each PCR, synthetic TCR analog templates were spiked in. Profiling relied on immunoSEQ multiplex PCR, and the TCRdb table lists in-frame clones only, not all of them. The sample gives around 100,000 clones, around nine tenths of which show up once; 1.5% to 2.5% is in the top ten. The clonotype comes from a man in his 60s with urothelial cancer. This sequence joins TRBV2 and TRBJ1-2, with D tentatively TRBD1 (5 bases). Here the sequenced sample was PBMCs, taken around atezolizumab (anti-PD-L1) treatment. The CDR3 DNA follows: TGTGCCAGCAGTGAAAGGGGTAACTATGGCTACACCTTC. It encodes CASSERGNYGYTF. Full variable domain (rest looked up from reference TRBV2 and TRBJ1-2): EPEVTQTPSHQVTQMGQEVILRCVPISNHLYFYWYRQILGQKVEFLVSFYNNEISEKSEIFDDQFSVERPDGSNFTLKIRSTKLEDSAMYFCASSERGNYGYTFGSGTRLTVV.